These 30 T cell receptor beta chains share one sample of origin, sequenced in a study of blood T cells in healthy people across ages. Sample-barcoded 5' priming and a J-beta primer mix drove a second PCR of about 6 to 11 cycles. TCRdb itself ran the 5' RACE reads through MiXCR, one entry per CDR3 protein. This sample has hundreds of thousands of distinct CDR3 sequences, with under 30% found just once. These data were also reused for a study on T cells of mothers and their children.

Sequenced: blood. The receptor set was obtained from a boy aged 5-17 years in good health.

The genes are TRBV5-1 and TRBJ2-3, with 8 nucleotides matching TRBD2. Trimming at V came to 2 bases and at J to 0 bases, leaving 8 bases not matched to a gene. The germline CDR1 and CDR2 sequences are SGHRS and YFSETQ. The CDR3 loop spans 17 amino acids. CDR3 loop: CASSLRAPSGSTDTQYF. CDR3 DNA sequence: TGCGCCAGCAGCTTAAGGGCGCCTAGCGGGAGCACAGATACGCAGTATTTT.

Many counts were recorded for this clonotype. This rearrangement joins TRBV30 to TRBJ2-7, with 7 bases identical to TRBD1. Looked up from germline, CDR1 is GTSNPN and CDR2 is SVGIG (reference sequence). The J segment lost 2 bases and the V segment lost 4 bases, leaving 11 bases of the junction unmatched. The CDR3 has 15 amino acids. The CDR3 loop reads CAWNFGQELTYEQYF. As DNA, the CDR3 is TGTGCCTGGAACTTCGGACAGGAATTAACCTACGAGCAGTACTTC. The whole variable domain, filled in from reference TRBV30 and TRBJ2-7, reads SQTIHQWPATLVQPVGSPLSLECTVEGTSNPNLYWYRQAAGRGLQLLFYSVGIGQISSEVPQNLSASRPQDRQFILSSKKLLLSDSGFYLCAWNFGQELTYEQYFGPGTRLTVT.

The chain is built from TRBV12-3 or TRBV12-4 and TRBJ2-3; 13 nucleotides match TRBD2. There are 18 residues in the CDR3. Trimming cost V 5 bases and J 0 bases; bases outside gene matches: 8. This chain's CDR3 is CASSGYLGLAGSTDTQYF. CDR3 nucleotides: TGTGCCAGCAGTGGGTATTTGGGACTAGCGGGAAGCACAGATACGCAGTATTTT.

This clonotype has a handful of counts. This sequence joins TRBV20-1 and TRBJ2-7; 13 bases are shared with TRBD2. From germline, CDR1 is DFQATT and CDR2 SNEGSKA (reference sequence). This CDR3 contains 17 residues. Trimming cost V 0 bases and J 0 bases; bases outside gene matches: 5. CDR3 region: CSARDGLAGVRSYEQYF. DNA for the CDR3: TGCAGTGCTAGAGATGGACTAGCGGGAGTTCGCTCCTACGAGCAGTACTTC.

This clonotype was seen more than once but under ten times. V usage is TRBV3-1 and J usage is TRBJ1-3; no reliable D call. Germline values: CDR1 LGHDT, CDR2 YNNKEL (reference sequence). There are 18 residues in the CDR3. Trimming left V 1 base short and J 2 bases short, with 18 bases between. Written as DNA, the CDR3 is TGTGCCAGCAGCCAAGCGGCCAGCATTACCTTAACTGGAAACACCATATATTTT. Translation: CASSQAASITLTGNTIYF.

The J gene is TRBJ2-3, the V gene TRBV11-2; the D call may be TRBD1 or TRBD2 (5 bases each). CDR3 length: 15 amino acids. Germline-derived CDR1 and CDR2 are SGHAT and FQNNGV. The V end was cut by 1 base, the J end by 14 bases, with 22 bases between. The DNA of the CDR3 is TGTGCCAGCAGCTTAGGGACGGGACGGGTCCCATGGCCGTATTTT. It translates to CASSLGTGRVPWPYF.

The rearrangement links TRBV6-1 to TRBJ2-5, with D perhaps matching TRBD2 (6 bases). The DNA matches TRBJ2-7 better at its end, which makes the J call doubtful. Germline V gene data show CDR1 as MNHNS and CDR2 as SASEGT. The CDR3 totals 15 residues. The CDR3 sequence is CASSERDGGSYEQYF. The CDR3 region has the DNA TGTGCCAGCAGTGAACGGGATGGGGGGTCCTACGAGCAGTACTTC.

At least ten counts were recorded for this clonotype. V usage is TRBV27 and J usage is TRBJ2-5, with D maybe TRBD2 (7 bases). V gave up 2 bases and J gave up 5 bases, with 12 bases separating them. Germline CDR1 MNHEY, CDR2 SMNVEV (reference sequence). The CDR3 runs 14 residues. DNA of the CDR3: TGTGCCAGCAGTTTAGGGGGGGCTTGGGAGACCCAGTACTTC. This codes for CASSLGGAWETQYF.

This clonotype was seen repeatedly, ten times or more. V gene TRBV6-4 combines with J gene TRBJ2-2; 10 bases line up with TRBD2. Per the germline V gene, CDR1 is MRHNA and CDR2 is SNTAGT. The CDR3 extends over 15 amino acids. The J segment lost 3 bases and the V segment lost 4 bases, leaving 2 bases of the junction unmatched. The CDR3 DNA follows: TGTGCCAGCAGTGCTCTAGCGGGGGACACCGGGGAGCTGTTTTTT. It codes for CASSALAGDTGELFF.

The chain uses TRBV28 and TRBJ1-2; D is unresolved. CDR3 size: 13 residues. V shed 6 bases and J shed 8 bases, with 16 bases lying between them. From germline, CDR1 is MDHEN and CDR2 SYDVKM. The CDR3 sequence: CASRIDRTGGYTF. The CDR3 nucleotides are TGTGCCAGCAGGATCGACCGGACCGGGGGCTACACCTTC.

This clonotype was counted a few times. The genes are TRBV12-3 or TRBV12-4 and TRBJ2-2; D unresolved. The CDR3 is 16 amino acids. V was pared by 3 bases and J by 0 bases, with 11 bases between. The CDR3 sequence: CASSFSVAANTGELFF. The CDR3 nucleotides read TGTGCCAGCAGTTTTTCGGTGGCAGCGAACACCGGGGAGCTGTTTTTT.

This clonotype appeared a few times. This sequence joins TRBV5-5 and TRBJ2-5; maybe TRBD1 (7 bases). The CDR3 totals 15 residues. Germline V CDR1 and CDR2: SGHKS, YYEKEE (reference sequence). The germline V and J ends were trimmed by 4 bases and 1 base, with 14 bases remaining between them. CDR3 sequence (DNA): TGTGCCAGCAGCGCCAGGGGGGAATTCCAAGAGACCCAGTACTTC. Translated, it gives CASSARGEFQETQYF.

This clonotype was seen many times. Here the CDR3 reads CASSPDRSYEQYF. The CDR3 bases are TGTGCCAGCAGTCCCGACAGGTCCTACGAGCAGTACTTC. The J gene is TRBJ2-7, the V gene TRBV7-2; TRBD1 might be the D (6 bases). This CDR3 contains 13 residues. Germline V gene sequence: CDR1 SGHTA, CDR2 FQGNSA. V lost 6 bases and J lost 1, with 10 bases in between.

Only a few counts were recorded for this clonotype. V gene TRBV20-1 combines with J gene TRBJ2-5, with a possible D match to TRBD1 (6 bases). With 8 bases removed from V and 2 bases from J, the gap between germline ends came to 9 bases. The CDR3 has 11 amino acids. Looked up from germline, CDR1 is DFQATT and CDR2 is SNEGSKA (reference sequence). CDR3 nucleotides: TGCAGTCGGACAGAACAAGAGACCCAGTACTTC. It encodes CSRTEQETQYF.

The chain is built from TRBV6-2 or TRBV6-3 and TRBJ2-7; TRBD1 agrees at 7 bases. V shed 6 bases, J shed 4 bases, and the junction held 6 bases outside the gene matches. CDR3 length: 13 amino acids. CDR1 and CDR2 from the germline V gene are MNHEY and SVGEGT. Here the CDR3 reads CASRDPTGYEQYF. For the CDR3, the DNA is TGTGCCAGCAGGGATCCGACAGGGTACGAGCAGTACTTC.

The CDR3 loop reads CASSRGQGPFHTEAFF. The CDR3 DNA reads TGTGCCAGCAGCCGGGGACAGGGACCATTTCACACTGAAGCTTTCTTT. The chain employs TRBV3-1 and TRBJ1-1; 9 nucleotides line up with TRBD1. This CDR3 has 16 amino acids. The germline gives CDR1 LGHDT, CDR2 YNNKEL (reference sequence). Trimming cost V 4 bases and J 3 bases; bases outside gene matches: 9.

Remarks on this clonotype: A much larger clone lies one base from this, so it may be a read error. This sequence joins TRBV6-4 and TRBJ2-5; 8 bases are shared with TRBD2. Germline V gives CDR1 MRHNA, CDR2 SNTAGT. The CDR3 sequence is 14 residues long. CDR3 bases: TGTGACAGCAGTGAGGGACTAGGAGCGGAGACCCAGTACTTC. Protein sequence: CDSSEGLGAETQYF.

This clonotype has a handful of counts. This sequence joins TRBV7-3 and TRBJ2-7, with TRBD1 as a possible D gene (6 bases). Near its end, the DNA agrees better with TRBJ2-1, so the J call may be wrong. The CDR3 covers 13 residues. Germline V gene data show CDR1 as SGHTA and CDR2 as FQGTGA. The CDR3 sequence is CASSLTGQTPQFF. The DNA for the CDR3 is TGTGCCAGCAGCTTAACCGGACAGACTCCTCAGTTCTTC.

This clonotype was counted only a few times. The chain has TRBV7-2 and TRBJ2-5; D may correspond to TRBD1 or TRBD2 (5 bases each). Trimming took 9 bases from V and 2 from J, leaving 13 bases between them. CDR1 is SGHTA, CDR2 FQGNSA, per germline. This CDR3 contains 13 residues. The CDR3 DNA reads TGTGCCAGTGCCCGGGGCAGACAAGAGACCCAGTACTTC. Its protein product is CASARGRQETQYF.

This clonotype showed up just once. One junction end disagrees with the germline gene, perhaps due to a read error. This rearrangement joins TRBV20-1 to TRBJ2-1, with D tentatively TRBD1 or TRBD2 (5 bases each). This CDR3 is built from 15 residues. CDR1 is DFQATT and CDR2 is SNEGSKA in the germline V gene (reference sequence). The CDR3 nucleotides are TGCGGTGCTAGGGGACGCGAAAGCTCCTACAATGAGCAGTTCTTC. Translation: CGARGRESSYNEQFF.

The V and J genes are TRBV3-1 and TRBJ2-5; 9 bases are a match to TRBD2. V shed 2 bases, J shed 3 bases, and the junction held 4 bases outside the gene matches. Germline V gene sequence: CDR1 LGHDT, CDR2 YNNKEL (reference sequence). The CDR3 spans 15 residues. The chain's CDR3 is CASSQWVAGEETQYF. CDR3 sequence (DNA): TGTGCCAGCAGCCAATGGGTAGCGGGAGAAGAGACCCAGTACTTC.

The rearrangement joins TRBV10-3 to TRBJ2-1, with 10 bases fitting TRBD1. The CDR3 spans 13 residues. V lost 10 bases, J lost 9 bases, and 9 bases stayed unmatched. Germline CDR1 ENHRY, CDR2 SYGVKD. CDR3 sequence reads: CATRQGANGEQFF. The CDR3 coding sequence is TGTGCCACTAGACAGGGGGCAAACGGTGAGCAGTTCTTC.

This chain links TRBV20-1 with TRBJ2-7; D may be TRBD1 (6 bases). Per the germline V gene, CDR1 is DFQATT and CDR2 is SNEGSKA (reference sequence). The CDR3 extends over 14 amino acids. V shed 5 bases and J shed 0 bases, with 14 bases lying between them. Here the CDR3 reads CSAHQGPLSYEQYF. For the CDR3, the DNA is TGCAGTGCTCACCAGGGGCCCCTCTCCTACGAGCAGTACTTC.

The chain links TRBV7-8 to TRBJ2-5; D not certain. The J call is doubtful: the DNA matches TRBJ2-7 better. Germline CDR1 and CDR2: SGHVS and FQNEAQ. This CDR3 is built from 14 residues. CDR3 DNA sequence: TGTGCCAGCAGCTTAGGGGTGACGAGCTACGAGCAGTACTTC. Translating gives CASSLGVTSYEQYF.

The chain is built from TRBV21-1 and TRBJ2-2; no DNA check was done on the table's D call, TRBD1. TRBV21-1 is classified as a pseudogene. This CDR3 contains 17 residues. The chain's CDR3 is CASEFSDRAFYTGELFF. CDR3 bases: TGTGCCAGCGAATTCTCGGACAGGGCGTTTTACACCGGGGAGCTGTTTTTT.

V gene TRBV12-5 combines with J gene TRBJ2-1; 9 bases match TRBD2. The trim removed 7 bases at V and 7 bases at J, leaving 8 bases unmatched. The CDR3 sequence is 14 residues long. Germline values: CDR1 LGHNT, CDR2 FRNRAP. The DNA of the CDR3 is TGTGCTAGTGCCCCGACAGCGGGAGGTAATGAGCAGTTCTTC. Its translation: CASAPTAGGNEQFF. The whole variable domain, filled in from reference TRBV12-5 and TRBJ2-1, reads DARVTQTPRHKVTEMGQEVTMRCQPILGHNTVFWYRQTMMQGLELLAYFRNRAPLDDSGMPKDRFSAEMPDATLATLKIQPSEPRDSAVYFCASAPTAGGNEQFFGPGTRLTVL.

This clonotype was seen a few times. The J gene is TRBJ2-2, the V gene TRBV11-2, with TRBD2 matching 7 bases. Germline V gene data show CDR1 as SGHAT and CDR2 as FQNNGV. Germline trimming cut 5 bases from V and 5 bases from J; bases unmatched to any gene: 5. The length of the CDR3 is 14 residues. This CDR3 reads CASSRGEGTGELFF. CDR3 nucleotides: TGTGCCAGCAGCCGGGGGGAAGGGACCGGGGAGCTGTTTTTT.

The gene calls are TRBV9 and TRBJ2-1, with 7 bases identical to TRBD2. The end of the DNA is better explained by TRBJ2-7, so the J call may be wrong. The germline gives CDR1 SGDLS, CDR2 YYNGEE. CDR3 length: 18 residues. The CDR3 nucleotides read TGTGCCAGCAGCCCCGACGAAAGAGGACTAGTGGTGGGCTACGAGCAGTACTTC. It yields the protein CASSPDERGLVVGYEQYF.

This clonotype was seen a handful of times. The chain uses TRBV6-2 or TRBV6-3 and TRBJ2-5; 8 nucleotides match TRBD1. Germline V gene sequence: CDR1 MNHEY, CDR2 SVGEGT. This CDR3 region has 16 residues. Losses at the gene ends were 6 bases for V and 11 bases for J; bases not matched to a gene: 20. CDR3 nucleotides: TGTGCCAGCAGCTCGGCCGGGACAGGAAGTTCTCGGGAGCAGTACTTC. Its translation: CASSSAGTGSSREQYF.

The rearrangement joins TRBV5-1 to TRBJ1-1; D not resolved. Germline CDR1 reads SGHRS; CDR2 reads YFSETQ. Trimming left V 5 bases short and J 7 bases short, with 12 bases between. This CDR3 region has 12 residues. In DNA form, the CDR3 reads TGCGCCAGCAGGGAGCAGTGGGGTGAAGCTTTCTTT. Amino acid sequence: CASREQWGEAFF.